The 25 T cell receptor beta chains given below trace back to one sample, sequenced in a study of cytomegalovirus exposure and HLA in healthy donors. The PCR used 60 Vbeta and 13 Jbeta primers. The data were produced by immunoSEQ multiplex PCR, yet TCRdb's version contains in-frame clones alone and is incomplete. This table holds fewer than 100,000 clones, around 80% found once. Sequencing input: PBMCs. Receptors were obtained from a male donor in good health and CMV-seropositive.

The rearrangement joins TRBV12-1 to TRBJ2-7; TRBD1 is the table's D call and was not checked against the DNA. TRBV12-1 is listed as a pseudogene. This CDR3 is 15 amino acids long. In nucleotides, the CDR3 is TGTGCCAGCAGCTCCCCGTCGGACAGTTCCTACGAGCAGTACTTC. Translated, it gives CASSSPSDSSYEQYF.

The chain uses TRBV27 and TRBJ1-2, with 7 bases that match TRBD1. This CDR3 is 13 amino acids long. Germline CDR1 reads MNHEY; CDR2 reads SMNVEV (reference sequence). Losses at the gene ends were 8 bases for V and 2 bases for J; bases not matched to a gene: 5. The CDR3 region has the DNA TGTGCCAGCGGGGCAGGGGGGAACTATGGCTACACCTTC. The encoded protein is CASGAGGNYGYTF.

The chain uses TRBV18 and TRBJ1-2; D possibly corresponds to TRBD1 (5 bases). There are 15 residues in the CDR3. Germline V gene data show CDR1 as KGHSH and CDR2 as LQKENI. The V end was cut by 3 bases, the J end by 6 bases, with 17 bases between. CDR3 in DNA: TGTGCCAGCTCACCGGGATTTGGGGCAGTAAATGGCTACACCTTC. Its translation is CASSPGFGAVNGYTF.

CDR3 nucleotide sequence: TGTGCCACGGGTTCAGGAGGGGGCTACGACGACTATGGCTACACCTTC. Translating gives CATGSGGGYDDYGYTF. The gene calls are TRBV2 and TRBJ1-2; 7 bases are a match to TRBD1. This CDR3 has 16 residues. CDR1 and CDR2 from the germline V gene are SNHLY and FYNNEI. V shed 10 bases and J 3 bases; nucleotides not matched to a gene: 17.

The chain uses TRBV19 and TRBJ2-7, with D possibly being TRBD2 (6 bases). V lost 8 bases and J 2 bases, leaving 16 bases between the germline ends. The CDR3 is made up of 14 amino acids. Germline V gives CDR1 LNHDA, CDR2 SQIVND (reference sequence). The CDR3 spells CASSPSADPYEQYF. For the CDR3, the DNA is TGTGCCAGTTCACCTAGCGCAGACCCCTACGAGCAGTACTTC.

Note on this clone: Other DNA sequences from this sample encode an identical CDR3 as well. V usage is TRBV19 and J usage is TRBJ2-7; 8 bases are shared with TRBD1. The germline gives CDR1 LNHDA, CDR2 SQIVND (reference sequence). V dropped 3 bases and J dropped 3; count of bases not matched to a gene: 1. The CDR3 spans 13 residues. In DNA form, the CDR3 reads TGTGCCAGTAGTATCGACAGGGGCTACGAGCAGTACTTC. It yields the protein CASSIDRGYEQYF. Using reference TRBV19 and TRBJ2-7 for the parts outside the CDR3, the full variable domain is DGGITQSPKYLFRKEGQNVTLSCEQNLNHDAMYWYRQDPGQGLRLIYYSQIVNDFQKGDIAEGYSVSREKKESFPLTVTSAQKNPTAFYLCASSIDRGYEQYFGPGTRLTVT.

The gene calls are TRBV5-6 and TRBJ2-5; 7 nucleotides match TRBD2. V was pared by 4 bases and J by 3 bases, with 12 bases of the junction left unmatched. Germline V gene lookup returns CDR1 SGHDT and CDR2 YYEEEE. The CDR3 extends over 16 amino acids. For the CDR3, the DNA is TGTGCCAGCAGCCCCCCTGCCGTGGGGGGGGAAGAGACCCAGTACTTC. Protein product: CASSPPAVGGEETQYF.

This clone was detected once. V gene TRBV6-1 combines with J gene TRBJ2-5; the match to TRBD2 covers 9 bases. CDR3 length: 15 amino acids. CDR1 and CDR2 from the germline V gene are MNHNS and SASEGT. V shed 2 bases and J 4 bases; nucleotides not matched to a gene: 5. The CDR3 is CASSERGSGRETQYF. The CDR3 nucleotides read TGTGCCAGCAGTGAAAGGGGTAGCGGGAGAGAGACCCAGTACTTC.

The genes are TRBV28 and TRBJ2-7; 10 nucleotides align to TRBD2. Germline V gene lookup returns CDR1 MDHEN and CDR2 SYDVKM. V gave up 3 bases and J gave up 5 bases; unmatched junction bases: 13. CDR3 length: 17 residues. CDR3 protein: CASSFLRLAGVYDEQYF. In nucleotides, the CDR3 is TGTGCCAGCAGTTTTTTAAGGCTAGCGGGAGTTTATGACGAGCAGTACTTC.

This rearrangement joins TRBV14 to TRBJ2-7; TRBD1 agrees at 8 bases. This CDR3 spans 16 amino acids. V lost 0 bases and J lost 4; bases outside the gene matches: 8. Germline V gene lookup returns CDR1 SGHDN and CDR2 FVKESK. The CDR3 DNA follows: TGTGCCAGCAGCCAAGATGGGTCAGGGGGCCCTTACGAGCAGTACTTC. This encodes CASSQDGSGGPYEQYF.

The V call is TRBV6-1, the J call TRBJ2-7; tentatively, D is TRBD1 (6 bases). The germline V gene has CDR1 MNHNS and CDR2 SASEGT. The V end lost 9 bases, the J end lost 1 base, and 16 bases lay between the germline ends. The CDR3 is 14 residues long. CDR3 sequence: CASLTGPVSYEQYF. The CDR3 DNA follows: TGTGCCAGTTTAACAGGGCCAGTTTCCTACGAGCAGTACTTC.

The gene calls are TRBV2 and TRBJ2-7; D is unresolved. The CDR3 has 13 residues. Germline V CDR1 and CDR2: SNHLY, FYNNEI. Deletions cut 2 bases from V and 2 bases from J, with 7 bases between. CDR3 sequence: CASSELTTYEQYF. In DNA form, the CDR3 reads TGTGCCAGCAGTGAACTAACCACCTACGAGCAGTACTTC.

V and J are TRBV11-2 and TRBJ2-7; 11 positions agree with TRBD2. Trimming cost V 7 bases and J 2 bases; bases outside gene matches: 4. The CDR3 is 14 amino acids. Germline CDR1 is SGHAT and CDR2 is FQNNGV. The CDR3 sequence is CASTLAGGTYEQYF. The DNA for the CDR3 is TGTGCCAGCACTCTAGCGGGAGGAACCTACGAGCAGTACTTC.

The chain combines TRBV5-1 with TRBJ1-3; 8 nucleotides match TRBD2. TRBJ2-2 matches the DNA end more closely, so the J call is doubtful. CDR3 length: 14 residues. Per germline, CDR1 SGHRS and CDR2 YFSETQ. CDR3 nucleotide sequence: TGCGCCAGCAGAGGTTTAGCGGGGACCGGGGAGCTGTTTTTT. Its translation: CASRGLAGTGELFF.

This chain uses TRBV6-1 with TRBJ2-2, with D unclear. CDR3 length: 14 amino acids. Trimming removed 2 bases at V and 6 bases at J, with 10 bases between. CDR1 MNHNS and CDR2 SASEGT come from the germline V gene. CDR3: CASSEPRVAGELFF. CDR3 nucleotides: TGTGCCAGCAGTGAACCCCGGGTAGCCGGGGAGCTGTTTTTT.

The V call is TRBV7-2, the J call TRBJ2-3; weak D call: TRBD1 (5 bases). V was shortened by 1 base and J by 9 bases, with 8 bases between the two germline ends. Germline-derived CDR1 and CDR2 are SGHTA and FQGNSA. This CDR3 comprises 12 residues. DNA of the CDR3: TGTGCCAGCAGCTTAGGCCCAGGGACGCAGTATTTT. Protein product: CASSLGPGTQYF.

This clone occurred a few times. This chain uses TRBV10-1 with TRBJ2-7; 8 nucleotides line up with TRBD2. In germline, CDR1 is WNHNN, CDR2 SYGVQD (reference sequence). After removal of 5 bases from V and 3 bases from J, the junction contained 3 bases not matched to a gene. The CDR3 length is 13 residues. The CDR3 loop is CASSLGTSYEQYF. The CDR3, as DNA: TGCGCCAGCAGTTTGGGGACTAGCTACGAGCAGTACTTC.

This chain connects TRBV9 to TRBJ2-5; 8 bases are a match to TRBD2. V shed 4 bases, J shed 5 bases, and the junction held 7 bases outside the gene matches. The CDR3 has 14 residues. Looked up from germline, CDR1 is SGDLS and CDR2 is YYNGEE. The CDR3 coding sequence is TGTGCCAGCAGCCTCAGCGGGAGACGTGAGACCCAGTACTTC. Translation: CASSLSGRRETQYF.

This chain uses TRBV27 with TRBJ2-1; no clear D gene. CDR1 MNHEY and CDR2 SMNVEV come from the germline V gene (reference sequence). The CDR3 length is 14 residues. Trimming took off 0 bases at V and 2 bases at J, with 5 bases between the two ends. The CDR3: CASSLSTAYNEQFF. CDR3 in DNA: TGTGCCAGCAGTTTATCCACAGCCTACAATGAGCAGTTCTTC.

V gene TRBV27 combines with J gene TRBJ1-5; TRBD1 might be the D (6 bases). This CDR3 region has 16 residues. Germline values: CDR1 MNHEY, CDR2 SMNVEV (reference sequence). Trimming pared 6 bases from V and 3 bases from J, leaving 18 bases between. CDR3 loop: CASSRGGGGFNQPQHF. The CDR3 nucleotides are TGTGCCAGCAGCCGAGGGGGGGGAGGATTCAATCAGCCCCAGCATTTT.

The V call is TRBV5-4, the J call TRBJ2-7; 7 bases are shared with TRBD2. With V trimmed by 2 bases and J by 4 bases, 9 bases remained unmatched. Germline V gene sequence: CDR1 SGHNT, CDR2 YYREEE (reference sequence). The CDR3 consists of 15 residues. CDR3 in amino acids: CASSFGLAETYEQYF. CDR3 nucleotides: TGTGCCAGCAGCTTTGGGCTAGCGGAGACTTACGAGCAGTACTTC.

The chain has TRBV19 and TRBJ2-7; 11 nucleotides align to TRBD2. The CDR3 is made up of 15 amino acids. Trimming took 6 bases from V and 6 from J; bases not matched to a gene: 10. Per the germline V gene, CDR1 is LNHDA and CDR2 is SQIVND (reference sequence). For the CDR3, the DNA is TGTGCCAGTAGCCCTCTACTAGCGGGAGTCGCCGAGCAGTACTTC. Its protein product is CASSPLLAGVAEQYF. The whole variable domain, remainder taken from reference TRBV19 and TRBJ2-7, is DGGITQSPKYLFRKEGQNVTLSCEQNLNHDAMYWYRQDPGQGLRLIYYSQIVNDFQKGDIAEGYSVSREKKESFPLTVTSAQKNPTAFYLCASSPLLAGVAEQYFGPGTRLTVT.

The J gene is TRBJ2-2, the V gene TRBV7-2; no firm D call. The CDR3 spans 13 residues. Trimming took 2 bases from V and 4 from J, leaving 5 bases between them. Looked up from germline, CDR1 is SGHTA and CDR2 is FQGNSA. CDR3: CASSLKSTGELFF. CDR3 coding DNA: TGTGCCAGCAGCTTAAAGAGCACCGGGGAGCTGTTTTTT.

In nucleotides, the CDR3 is TGTGCCAGCAGCAAGGAGGAGGGCGGGGGTAACGAGCAGTACTTC. It is translated as CASSKEEGGGNEQYF. The V call is TRBV21-1, the J call TRBJ2-7; the table's D call, TRBD2, has no DNA check behind it. TRBV21-1 is shown as a pseudogene. This CDR3 spans 15 amino acids.

This clone was seen only a few times. The chain is built from TRBV27 and TRBJ1-5; D possibly corresponds to TRBD1 (5 bases). V lost 4 bases to trimming and J lost 2 bases, with 18 bases between them. The germline CDR1 and CDR2 sequences are MNHEY and SMNVEV (reference sequence). The length of the CDR3 is 17 residues. The CDR3 nucleotides are TGTGCCAGCAGTTCCCCACAGGCCCTTGAGGGCAATCAGCCCCAGCATTTT. This encodes CASSSPQALEGNQPQHF.